This is a list of T cell receptor beta chains from one sample in a study of shared clonotypes between healthy human individuals. Some clones are missing from TCRdb's copy, which holds only in-frame ones; the method was immunoSEQ multiplex PCR. The table shows roughly 2 million clones, with around 95% occurring only once. Source material: naive CD4+ T cells sorted from blood. These receptors were taken from a man younger than 30 in good health. The CDR3 runs from the conserved cysteine through the conserved F or W. D genes are given only for firm matches.

d_call j_call v_call cdr3_aa
- TRBJ2-3 TRBV4-2 CASSQGVSSTDTQYF
TRBD1 TRBJ1-3 TRBV9 CASSDRGYPSGNTIYF
- TRBJ2-3 TRBV6-4 CASSDSRRGSTDTQYF
- TRBJ1-1 TRBV7-2 CASSYGVMNTEAFF
TRBD1 TRBJ1-4 TRBV7-9 CASSLGTGGFEEKLFF
TRBD2 TRBJ2-1 TRBV5-1 CATKAGEYNEQFF
- TRBJ1-1 TRBV7-9 CASTQGEMNTEAFF
TRBD2 TRBJ2-3 TRBV7-2 CASSPIAGGQYF
- TRBJ1-6 TRBV7-9 CASSDDFNSPLHF
- TRBJ2-1 TRBV5-4 CASSLEQGSYNEQFF
TRBD1 TRBJ1-4 TRBV14 CASSQPTGGGEKLFF
TRBD1 TRBJ2-3 TRBV4-1 CASSQVFSGTGADTQYF
- TRBJ1-1 TRBV27 CASSPLLSGTGGLSTEAFF
TRBD1 TRBJ2-7 TRBV5-1 CASSKTQGLHEQYF
TRBD1 TRBJ1-1 TRBV5-1 CASSLRADRAEAFF
TRBD1 TRBJ2-7 TRBV18 CASSLNRGAYEQYF
TRBD2 TRBJ2-1 TRBV14 CASSQRLAGDNEQFF
- TRBJ2-6 TRBV6-7 CARTPGANVLTF
- TRBJ1-5 TRBV6-5 CASSRTVSNQPQHF
TRBD2 TRBJ2-7 TRBV6-1 CASSAYSGGASGLNEQYF
TRBD1 TRBJ2-2 TRBV19 CASRPSGTGIMGELFF
- TRBJ1-1 TRBV7-2 CASSFSRVEAFF
TRBD2 TRBJ2-1 TRBV10-3 CAISGGGLSSYNEQFF
- TRBJ2-4 TRBV28 CASSQGRSKNIQYF
- TRBJ1-1 TRBV7-2 CASSLNKNTEAFF
- TRBJ1-6 TRBV10-1 CASSEQMNSPLHF
TRBD1 TRBJ1-2 TRBV30 CAWSADRDGGYTF
TRBD1 TRBJ1-3 TRBV25-1 CASSETGGNTIYF
- TRBJ2-7 TRBV18 CASSEGRSSGEQYF
TRBD1 TRBJ1-2 TRBV7-8 CASSLVDRGRGGYTF
TRBD2 TRBJ2-3 TRBV13 CASSLARGGRADTQYF
- TRBJ1-1 TRBV2 CASSETGWTEAFF
- TRBJ2-7 TRBV4-3 CASSRGPDTTYEQYF
TRBD2 TRBJ2-2 TRBV6-4 CASSTNPGLAANTGELFF
- TRBJ2-1 TRBV5-6 CASSYQRKKDNEQFF
- TRBJ1-4 TRBV27 CATSREFSSAGREKLFF
- TRBJ2-3 TRBV10-1 CASSDRYLSDTQYF
- TRBJ1-5 TRBV2 CASSELAGYQPQHF
- TRBJ2-1 TRBV28 CASLHRRTKHNEQFF
TRBD1 TRBJ1-2 TRBV5-1 CASSLDPGDRMTYGYTF
TRBD1 TRBJ1-2 TRBV30 CAWSGTGQGGYTF
- TRBJ2-7 TRBV7-2 CASSREAGYEQYF
- TRBJ2-7 TRBV5-1 CASTGEAYEQYF
TRBD1 TRBJ2-7 TRBV5-1 CASSPQPLQGWEQYF
TRBD2 TRBJ2-7 TRBV7-2 CASSPQTSGRTQQYF
- TRBJ2-7 TRBV7-8 CASSLESGAHYEQYF
- TRBJ1-2 TRBV29-1 CSAEAYGGYGYTF
TRBD2 TRBJ2-7 TRBV6-5 CASSVAGGFYEQYF
- TRBJ2-7 TRBV5-5 CASSFGGNYEQYF
TRBD1 TRBJ2-5 TRBV5-6 CASSLGGLETQYF
- TRBJ2-3 TRBV5-5 CASSRVSFARDTQYF
- TRBJ2-7 TRBV5-1 CASSLLSEGTYEQYF
- TRBJ1-6 TRBV6-1 CASSAGGNSPLHF
TRBD1 TRBJ1-2 TRBV6-5 CASRTDRGAPYGYTF
- TRBJ1-6 TRBV7-3 CASSLTGNSPLHF